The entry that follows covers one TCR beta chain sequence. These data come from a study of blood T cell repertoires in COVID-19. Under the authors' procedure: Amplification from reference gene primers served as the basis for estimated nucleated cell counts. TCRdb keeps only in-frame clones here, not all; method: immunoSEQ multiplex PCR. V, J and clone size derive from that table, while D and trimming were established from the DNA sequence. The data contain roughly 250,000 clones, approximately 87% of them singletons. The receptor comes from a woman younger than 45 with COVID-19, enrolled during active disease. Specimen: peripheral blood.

CDR3 region: CASSRDRNAYEQYF. DNA of the CDR3: TGTGCCAGCTCGAGGGACAGAAATGCCTACGAGCAGTACTTC. V and J are TRBV18 and TRBJ2-7; 7 bases match TRBD1. V lost 6 bases to trimming and J lost 2 bases; unmatched junction nucleotides: 7. Germline V gene lookup returns CDR1 KGHSH and CDR2 LQKENI. The CDR3 sequence is 14 residues long.